This TCR beta chain was recovered during a study of OX40 agonist ivuxolimab in advanced cancers. The study's findings and limits: With doses of 0.1 to 3.0 mg/kg, CD4+ and CD8+ blood T cells had undergone clonal expansion by week 6.

Method: immunoSEQ multiplex PCR; TCRdb's copy keeps in-frame clones and lacks some. The sample holds about 58,000 clones, approximately 80% seen once. The table lists this clone with a few counts. Its antigen is not known. This clonotype was sampled from an adult with an advanced solid tumor such as melanoma, head and neck, liver or kidney cancer. The sample consisted of CD4+ or CD8+ T cells sorted from blood, taken in a trial of the OX40 agonist ivuxolimab.

In DNA form, the CDR3 reads TGTGCCAGCAGCTTAGCGCGGACAGTTAATAATTCACCCCTCCACTTT. It translates to CASSLARTVNNSPLHF. The chain carries TRBV7-8 and TRBJ1-6; D might be TRBD1 (6 bases). Germline-derived CDR1 and CDR2 are SGHVS and FQNEAQ. The length of the CDR3 is 16 residues. V lost 0 bases and J 5 bases, leaving 11 bases between the germline ends.